Listed here are 18 T cell receptor beta chains from one sample, sequenced in a study of technical replicates of blood from several donors (dated by TCRdb to the late 2010s). Preparation of the library involved the immunoSEQ multiplex PCR assay. The table was pulled from immuneACCESS by TCRdb, which kept in-frame rearrangements only. Such tables lose some clones; where checked, under half of the loss comes from unresolved V genes, and the rest has no known cause. The sample table contains about 68,000 clones; only one count was recorded for less than 98% of them. Of the sample, roughly 0.26% falls within the top ten clones. Sequencing input: T cells isolated from PBMCs. These TCRs come from a human donor in good health.

The V and J genes are TRBV4-1 and TRBJ1-4; a possible D gene is TRBD1 (6 bases). CDR3 size: 15 residues. V was clipped by 2 bases and J by 3 bases, with 10 bases between them. The germline V gene encodes CDR1 MGHRA and CDR2 YSYEKL. The CDR3 spells CASSQLQGPNEKLFF. DNA of the CDR3: TGCGCCAGCAGCCAACTACAGGGACCTAATGAAAAACTGTTTTTT.

The chain joins TRBV10-1 to TRBJ2-3, with 8 nucleotides matching TRBD2. The V segment lost 2 bases and the J segment 2 bases; nucleotides outside the gene matches: 6. The CDR3 has 16 residues. Germline CDR1 and CDR2: WNHNN and SYGVQD (reference sequence). The CDR3 DNA reads as TGCGCCAGCAGTGAGCTGGCTAGCGGGTACACAGATACGCAGTATTTT. Protein sequence: CASSELASGYTDTQYF.

In this sample, this clone turned up once. The chain joins TRBV27 to TRBJ2-2; 7 positions agree with TRBD1. The CDR3 covers 16 residues. V gave up 5 bases and J gave up 6 bases; unmatched junction bases: 12. Germline V gene lookup returns CDR1 MNHEY and CDR2 SMNVEV (reference sequence). The CDR3 loop is CASSNQAGGSAGELFF. The CDR3 DNA reads TGTGCCAGCAGTAATCAGGCAGGGGGATCGGCCGGGGAGCTGTTTTTT.

The V call is TRBV7-8, the J call TRBJ2-7, with D possibly TRBD2 on 6 matching bases. The CDR3 sequence is 16 residues long. Germline CDR1 is SGHVS and CDR2 is FQNEAQ. V gave up 2 bases and J gave up 1 base, with 15 bases separating them. This CDR3 reads CASSLWVGRDSYEQYF. The CDR3 nucleotides are TGTGCCAGCAGCTTATGGGTTGGGCGGGATTCCTACGAGCAGTACTTC.

The V call is TRBV7-2, the J call TRBJ2-1; 9 positions agree with TRBD1. CDR1 SGHTA and CDR2 FQGNSA come from the germline V gene. This CDR3 region has 15 residues. J was trimmed by 8 bases and V by 3 bases; bases with no gene match: 8. Here the CDR3 DNA reads TGTGCCAGCAGCTTTGGGACAGGGATTATCTATGAGCAGTTCTTC. Translating gives CASSFGTGIIYEQFF.

The rearrangement uses TRBV10-3 and TRBJ2-2, with D unresolved. Trimming took 3 bases from V and 1 from J, leaving 6 bases between them. This CDR3 has 14 residues. Germline V gives CDR1 ENHRY, CDR2 SYGVKD. The CDR3 sequence: CAISEGENTGELFF. The CDR3, as DNA: TGTGCCATCAGTGAAGGAGAGAACACCGGGGAGCTGTTTTTT.

This chain uses TRBV4-3 with TRBJ2-3; D gene uncertain. Trimming shortened V by 0 bases and J by 4 bases, and 8 bases separated the two germline ends. The CDR3 length is 14 residues. CDR1 LGHNA and CDR2 YSLEER come from the germline V gene. The CDR3 here is CASSQEPSADTQYF. In DNA form, the CDR3 reads TGCGCCAGCAGCCAAGAGCCGTCGGCAGATACGCAGTATTTT.

V usage is TRBV5-6 and J usage is TRBJ1-1; no clear D. CDR3 length: 17 amino acids. V lost 2 bases and J lost 1, with 18 bases in between. Germline CDR1 reads SGHDT; CDR2 reads YYEEEE. Here the CDR3 DNA reads TGTGCCAGCAGCTTCGTGGATTCGAGGGCCCCGAACACTGAAGCTTTCTTT. Residues: CASSFVDSRAPNTEAFF. Together with reference TRBV5-6 and TRBJ1-1, the CDR3 gives the full variable domain: DAGVTQSPTHLIKTRGQQVTLRCSPKSGHDTVSWYQQALGQGPQFIFQYYEEEERQRGNFPDRFSGHQFPNYSSELNVNALLLGDSALYLCASSFVDSRAPNTEAFFGQGTRLTVV.

The chain is built from TRBV5-6 and TRBJ1-2; 9 bases are a match to TRBD1. Germline V gene sequence: CDR1 SGHDT, CDR2 YYEEEE. The J segment lost 10 bases and the V segment lost 3 bases, leaving 7 bases of the junction unmatched. The CDR3 length is 13 residues. Here the CDR3 reads CASSYGTGSAYTF. The DNA of the CDR3 is TGTGCCAGCAGCTACGGGACAGGGTCTGCCTACACCTTC.

The V call is TRBV5-1, the J call TRBJ2-1, with D perhaps TRBD1 (6 bases). The CDR3 is 15 amino acids. The germline V gene encodes CDR1 SGHRS and CDR2 YFSETQ. V lost 0 bases and J 3 bases, leaving 10 bases between the germline ends. The CDR3 DNA sequence: TGCGCCAGCAGCTTGGGAGGGGGTTTCTACAATGAGCAGTTCTTC. Translation: CASSLGGGFYNEQFF.

The gene calls are TRBV5-1 and TRBJ2-1; TRBD2 matches at 9 bases. CDR3 size: 15 residues. V shed 4 bases and J 8 bases; nucleotides not matched to a gene: 10. Germline CDR1 and CDR2: SGHRS and YFSETQ. This chain's CDR3 is CASSPQAGGRDEQFF. Written as DNA, the CDR3 is TGCGCCAGCAGCCCTCAAGCGGGAGGTAGGGATGAGCAGTTCTTC.

The DNA of the CDR3 is TGTGCCAGCAGCGTAGGGGGGGAGTCCTACGAGCAGTACTTC. As protein: CASSVGGESYEQYF. This chain connects TRBV9 to TRBJ2-7; weak D call: TRBD2 (6 bases). This CDR3 region has 14 residues. V was trimmed by 0 bases and J by 1 base, leaving 8 bases between them. Germline CDR1 reads SGDLS; CDR2 reads YYNGEE.

The rearrangement uses TRBV15 and TRBJ2-5; 10 bases align to TRBD2. With 0 bases clipped from V and 5 bases from J, the junction kept 9 bases outside the gene matches. Germline V gene lookup returns CDR1 LNHNV and CDR2 YYDKDF (reference sequence). The CDR3 runs to 17 residues. CDR3 region: CATSRDITSGMWETQYF. CDR3 in DNA: TGTGCCACCAGCAGAGATATAACTAGCGGGATGTGGGAGACCCAGTACTTC.

J is TRBJ2-5 and V is TRBV7-2; 10 bases fit TRBD2. With V trimmed by 1 base and J by 5 bases, 7 bases remained unmatched. The CDR3 spans 16 residues. CDR1 SGHTA and CDR2 FQGNSA come from the germline V gene. The chain's CDR3 is CASSLVASGSGETQYF. Written as DNA, the CDR3 is TGTGCCAGCAGCTTAGTAGCTAGCGGGAGTGGGGAGACCCAGTACTTC.

This clone is a singleton in its sample. The CDR3 bases are TGTGCCAGCAGCCTGTCAGGGGTCCAGCCCCAGCATTTT. Protein: CASSLSGVQPQHF. This chain uses TRBV5-6 with TRBJ1-5, with D perhaps TRBD1 (6 bases). Trimming left V 4 bases short and J 7 bases short, with 12 bases between. This CDR3 comprises 13 residues. Germline assignment: CDR1 SGHDT and CDR2 YYEEEE.

This clone was picked up one time. The gene calls are TRBV19 and TRBJ2-5; TRBD2 matches 8 bases. The germline V gene has CDR1 LNHDA and CDR2 SQIVND (reference sequence). With V trimmed by 5 bases and J by 5 bases, 7 bases remained unmatched. CDR3 length equals 14 residues. The CDR3 nucleotides are TGTGCCAGTAGTTCCCGGGGGGGCGTGGAGACCCAGTACTTC. Translated: CASSSRGGVETQYF.

The CDR3 DNA reads as TGTGCCAGCAGCTTCGGGACAGGTGGCAACTATGGCTACACCTTC. Protein product: CASSFGTGGNYGYTF. J is TRBJ1-2 and V is TRBV13, with 8 bases lining up with TRBD1. This CDR3 spans 15 amino acids. The junction had 5 bases not matched to a gene; V was cut back by 3 bases and J by 2 bases. The V gene's germline CDR1 is PRHDT and CDR2 FYEKMQ (reference sequence).

The CDR3 sequence: CASSRLAPGSSYEQYF. The DNA for the CDR3 is TGCGCCAGCAGCCGACTAGCGCCCGGATCCTCCTACGAGCAGTACTTC. The chain combines TRBV5-1 with TRBJ2-7; 8 bases are a match to TRBD2. Germline lookup yields CDR1 SGHRS and CDR2 YFSETQ. This CDR3 region has 16 residues. Losses at the gene ends were 4 bases for V and 0 bases for J; bases not matched to a gene: 9.